The present T cell receptor (beta chain) was sequenced within a study of blood T cell repertoires in COVID-19. In the study overall: Sample material is recorded as cDNA or gDNA derived from T cells, B-cell-depleted T cells, or PBMCs.

Deletions cut 4 bases from V and 2 bases from J, with 15 bases between. The germline CDR1 and CDR2 sequences are KGHSH and LQKENI. This CDR3 has 16 residues. Per the study methods: Estimated nucleated cell counts came from reference gene primer amplification. Method: immunoSEQ multiplex PCR; TCRdb's copy keeps in-frame clones and lacks some. That table is the source of V, J and clone size, and D and trimming were worked out from the DNA. The sample yields about 95,000 clones, more than 70% seen once. Material for sequencing was peripheral blood. This receptor was taken from a human donor in a cohort sampled during active COVID-19. The V and J genes are TRBV18 and TRBJ2-1; no clear D. The CDR3 region has the DNA TGTGCCAGCTCACTCACAAAGCGAGGCCCCTACAATGAGCAGTTCTTC. Translation: CASSLTKRGPYNEQFF.